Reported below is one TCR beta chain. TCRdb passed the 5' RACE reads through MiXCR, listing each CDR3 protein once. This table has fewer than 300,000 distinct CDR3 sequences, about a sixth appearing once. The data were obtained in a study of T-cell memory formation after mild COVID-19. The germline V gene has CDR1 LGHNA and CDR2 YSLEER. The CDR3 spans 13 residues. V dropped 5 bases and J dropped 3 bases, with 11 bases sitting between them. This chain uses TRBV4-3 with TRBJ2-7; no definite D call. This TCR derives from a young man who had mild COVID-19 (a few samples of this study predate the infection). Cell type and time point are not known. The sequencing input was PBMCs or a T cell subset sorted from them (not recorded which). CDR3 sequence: CASSDRAYYEQYF. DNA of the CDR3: TGCGCCAGCAGCGATAGGGCCTACTACGAGCAGTACTTC.